This T cell receptor (beta chain) was identified in a study of T cells in Graves' hyperthyroidism and ophthalmopathy. There were TCR beta CDR3 regions amplified from RNA transcripts. When the TCR CDR3 underwent first-round RT-PCR, the HTBI primer set was used. From the multiplex PCR reads, TCRdb called clonotypes with MiXCR, one entry per CDR3 protein. The sample records under 400,000 distinct CDR3 sequences, 20% to 25% being singletons. This clonotype was seen a few times. V gave up 3 bases and J gave up 3 bases; unmatched junction bases: 6. Germline assignment: CDR1 KGHSH and CDR2 LQKENI. The CDR3 is 16 residues long.

The clonotype comes from a man aged 50-59 years with Graves' hyperthyroidism. This chain connects TRBV18 to TRBJ1-3; 9 bases are shared with TRBD1. The sequenced sample was blood. CDR3 in amino acids: CASSPPGQGGGNTIYF. CDR3 DNA sequence: TGTGCCAGCTCACCTCCGGGACAGGGAGGTGGAAACACCATATATTTT. The full variable domain, in which reference TRBV18 and TRBJ1-3 provide the parts outside the CDR3, is NAGVMQNPRHLVRRRGQEARLRCSPMKGHSHVYWYRQLPEEGLKFMVYLQKENIIDESGMPKERFSAEFPKEGPSILRIQQVVRGDSAAYFCASSPPGQGGGNTIYFGEGSWLTVV.